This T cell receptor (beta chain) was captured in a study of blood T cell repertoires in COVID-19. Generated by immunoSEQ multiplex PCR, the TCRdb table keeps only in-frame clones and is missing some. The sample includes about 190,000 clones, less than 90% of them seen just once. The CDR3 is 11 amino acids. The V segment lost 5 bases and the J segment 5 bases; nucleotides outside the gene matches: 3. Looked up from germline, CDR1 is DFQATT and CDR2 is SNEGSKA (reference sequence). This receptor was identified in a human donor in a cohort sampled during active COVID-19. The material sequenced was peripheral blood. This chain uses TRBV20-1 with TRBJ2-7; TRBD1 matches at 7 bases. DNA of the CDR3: TGCAGTGCTGCACAGGGGAACGAGCAGTACTTC. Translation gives CSAAQGNEQYF.